The rows below give T cell receptor beta chains drawn from one sample of a study of human T cells and chemical hapten exposure. TCRdb itself ran the RACE reads through MiXCR, one entry per CDR3 protein. The sample has some 36,000 distinct CDR3 sequences, 9% to 9.5% seen once. Specimen: whole blood, collected in connection with sensitization to the hapten diphenylcyclopropenone (DPC). These receptor sequences come from a man over 45 with alopecia areata. Some clones in this sample may be carry-over from other donors' samples. Each CDR3 is given with its conserved first and last residue. The order of the fields is J gene, V gene, D gene, clone size, CDR3 protein, CDR3 DNA. A D gene is named only where the DNA matches it firmly. Size is omitted from some rows. Given values are once, few, many or a class for expanded clones.

TRBJ2-1,TRBV12-3/TRBV12-4,TRBD2,many,CASSPSGTNNEQFF,TGTGCCAGCAGTCCCAGCGGGACGAACAATGAGCAGTTCTTC
TRBJ2-1,TRBV12-3/TRBV12-4,NA,many,CASSLFRFGNEQFF,TGTGCCAGCAGTTTATTCCGGTTCGGCAATGAGCAGTTCTTC
TRBJ2-1,TRBV29-1,TRBD2,NA,CSVAASGAMNEQFF,TGCAGCGTTGCGGCTAGCGGGGCCATGAATGAGCAGTTCTTC
TRBJ2-1,TRBV7-8,TRBD2,many,CASSLGTSGSSYNEQFF,TGTGCCAGCAGCTTAGGGACTAGCGGGAGCTCCTACAATGAGCAGTTCTTC
TRBJ2-1,TRBV21-1,NA,many,CASSRSGRGNEQFF,TGTGCCAGCAGCCGTAGCGGGAGGGGAAATGAGCAGTTCTTC
TRBJ1-2,TRBV11-2,TRBD1,NA,CASRINTGEGYTF,TGTGCCAGCAGGATCAACACAGGGGAAGGCTACACCTTC
TRBJ2-2,TRBV28,TRBD2,few,CASSPISGREAGELFF,TGTGCCAGCAGCCCAATTAGCGGGAGAGAAGCCGGGGAGCTGTTTTTT
TRBJ2-7,TRBV28,NA,once,CASSLPGRASYEQYF,TGTGCCAGCAGCCTACCCGGACGGGCCTCCTACGAGCAGTACTTC
TRBJ2-7,TRBV28,TRBD2,many,CASSSLGLAGQYEQYF,TGTGCCAGCAGTTCTCTCGGACTAGCGGGACAGTACGAGCAGTACTTC
TRBJ2-1,TRBV7-9,NA,NA,CASSSDSSYNEQFF,TGTGCCAGCAGCTCGGACAGCTCCTACAATGAGCAGTTCTTC
TRBJ2-7,TRBV20-1,TRBD2,many,CSARDVLAGPLYEQYF,TGCAGTGCTAGAGATGTACTAGCGGGACCCCTCTACGAGCAGTACTTC
TRBJ2-2,TRBV28,TRBD2,NA,CASTRSGTGELFF,TGTGCCAGCACGCGTAGCGGGACCGGGGAGCTGTTTTTT
TRBJ2-7,TRBV28,TRBD1,many,CASRTGPSYEQYF,TGTGCCAGCCGGACAGGGCCTTCCTACGAGCAGTACTTC
TRBJ2-1,TRBV6-1,TRBD2,few,CASTLAGVYNEQFF,TGTGCCAGCACTCTAGCGGGAGTGTACAATGAGCAGTTCTTC
TRBJ2-7,TRBV2,NA,NA,CASSEAGEQYF,TGTGCCAGCAGTGAAGCTGGAGAGCAGTACTTC
TRBJ1-4,TRBV24-1,TRBD1,many,CATSDPGTGSEKLFF,TGTGCCACCAGTGACCCCGGGACAGGGAGTGAAAAACTGTTTTTT
TRBJ2-7,TRBV7-2,NA,many,CASSLAYYEQYF,TGTGCCAGCAGCTTAGCCTATTACGAGCAGTACTTC
TRBJ2-1,TRBV4-2,TRBD2,many,CASSLQFLAAGLNEQFF,TGTGCCAGCAGCCTCCAATTTCTAGCGGCCGGGCTTAATGAGCAGTTCTTC
TRBJ1-1,TRBV5-1,TRBD1,few,CASSDTGATTEAFF,TGCGCCAGCAGCGATACAGGGGCAACCACTGAAGCTTTCTTT
TRBJ1-4,TRBV28,TRBD1,many,CASSSEGAGYEKLFF,TGTGCCAGCAGTTCTGAGGGGGCTGGTTATGAAAAACTGTTTTTT
TRBJ2-1,TRBV4-2,NA,few,CASSQDRAGIYNEQFF,TGTGCCAGCAGCCAAGATCGAGCAGGGATCTACAATGAGCAGTTCTTC
TRBJ2-5,TRBV7-2,TRBD2,many,CASSTSSGRGLRTQYF,TGTGCCAGCAGCACCTCTAGCGGGAGGGGGCTGCGGACCCAGTACTTC
TRBJ2-2,TRBV7-2,TRBD1,few,CASSSLPGGTGELFF,TGTGCCAGCAGCTCGCTTCCAGGGGGCACCGGGGAGCTGTTTTTT
TRBJ2-7,TRBV29-1,TRBD1,NA,CSLLQGDEQYF,TGCAGCCTCCTTCAGGGGGACGAGCAGTACTTC
TRBJ2-2,TRBV20-1,NA,medium-sized,CSARGPGNTGELFF,TGCAGTGCTAGAGGGCCGGGGAACACCGGGGAGCTGTTTTTT
TRBJ1-1,TRBV10-3,NA,once,CAISEPLQVGAFF,TGTGCCATCAGTGAACCCCTGCAAGTCGGAGCTTTCTTT
TRBJ2-3,TRBV29-1,TRBD1,NA,CSVASTGGSTDTQYF,TGCAGCGTTGCCTCTACAGGGGGAAGCACAGATACGCAGTATTTT
TRBJ1-2,TRBV29-1,NA,NA,CSVSPFGYGYTF,TGCAGCGTTAGCCCGTTTGGCTATGGCTACACCTTC
TRBJ1-4,TRBV5-1,TRBD1,NA,CASSLGQGAGNEKLFF,TGCGCCAGCAGCTTGGGTCAGGGGGCTGGTAATGAAAAACTGTTTTTT
TRBJ2-5,TRBV29-1,NA,NA,CSVESETQYF,TGCAGCGTTGAATCCGAGACCCAGTACTTC
TRBJ2-2,TRBV9,NA,many,CASSVGRGELFF,TGTGCCAGCAGCGTAGGGCGCGGGGAGCTGTTTTTT
TRBJ1-2,TRBV28,NA,few,CASRFRSLGYGYTF,TGTGCCAGCCGCTTCAGAAGTCTTGGCTATGGCTACACCTTC
TRBJ2-2,TRBV11-2,NA,few,CASSLLQGNTGELFF,TGTGCCAGCAGCTTATTACAGGGTAACACCGGGGAGCTGTTTTTT
TRBJ2-5,TRBV15,TRBD1,many,CATSRDRGRQETQYF,TGTGCCACCAGCAGAGACAGGGGGCGCCAAGAGACCCAGTACTTC
TRBJ1-1,TRBV7-6,TRBD1,many,CASSPDRGGTEAFF,TGTGCCAGCAGCCCCGACAGGGGAGGGACTGAAGCTTTCTTT
TRBJ1-5,TRBV7-2,NA,NA,CASSSDRHQPQHF,TGTGCCAGCAGCTCCGACAGACATCAGCCCCAGCATTTT
TRBJ1-4,TRBV28,NA,NA,CASSGGSSTNEKLFF,TGTGCCAGCAGCGGGGGGAGCTCAACTAATGAAAAACTGTTTTTT
TRBJ2-1,TRBV20-1,TRBD2,few,CSAIPGTSGGNEQFF,TGCAGTGCTATACCCGGGACTAGCGGGGGCAATGAGCAGTTCTTC
TRBJ1-6,TRBV28,TRBD1,few,CASRQGGSPLHF,TGTGCCAGCCGGCAGGGGGGTTCACCCCTCCACTTT
TRBJ2-1,TRBV5-4,TRBD2,few,CASSWGGGGDNEQFF,TGTGCCAGCAGCTGGGGTGGCGGGGGGGACAATGAGCAGTTCTTC
TRBJ2-7,TRBV3-1,NA,NA,CASSPRGGSKGDEQYF,TGTGCCAGCAGCCCCCGGGGCGGGTCAAAAGGGGACGAGCAGTACTTC
TRBJ2-3,TRBV29-1,NA,many,CSVFQGSSDTQYF,TGCAGCGTTTTCCAGGGATCGTCAGATACGCAGTATTTT
TRBJ2-7,TRBV7-6,TRBD1,many,CASSPFWAGTAYEQYF,TGTGCCAGCAGCCCCTTTTGGGCCGGGACAGCCTACGAGCAGTACTTC
TRBJ2-2,TRBV10-2,NA,many,CASRQTNTGELFF,TGCGCCAGCAGACAAACTAACACCGGGGAGCTGTTTTTT
TRBJ2-3,TRBV29-1,NA,few,CSVVKTYGTDTQYF,TGCAGCGTTGTAAAGACCTACGGCACAGATACGCAGTATTTT
TRBJ2-1,TRBV29-1,TRBD2,NA,CSVDLSLAGAHYNEQFF,TGCAGCGTTGATCTTTCACTAGCGGGAGCCCATTACAATGAGCAGTTCTTC
TRBJ1-2,TRBV28,NA,NA,CASSIPGIGGYTF,TGTGCCAGCAGTATCCCAGGAATAGGGGGCTACACCTTC
TRBJ2-1,TRBV29-1,NA,NA,CSVGEGNEQFF,TGCAGCGTTGGAGAAGGGAATGAGCAGTTCTTC
TRBJ2-1,TRBV29-1,TRBD2,NA,CSVRSGSSYNEQFF,TGCAGCGTTCGAAGCGGGAGCTCCTACAATGAGCAGTTCTTC
TRBJ2-1,TRBV29-1,TRBD2,NA,CSGGASGRRNEQFF,TGCAGCGGGGGGGCTAGCGGGAGACGCAATGAGCAGTTCTTC
TRBJ2-1,TRBV9,NA,many,CASSPDSLSYNEQFF,TGTGCCAGCAGCCCAGACTCCCTCTCCTACAATGAGCAGTTCTTC
TRBJ2-2,TRBV10-2,NA,NA,CASSFGQINTGELFF,TGCGCCAGCAGCTTCGGACAGATAAACACCGGGGAGCTGTTTTTT
TRBJ2-3,TRBV3-1,NA,few,CASSQGVNTQYF,TGTGCCAGCAGCCAAGGAGTCAATACGCAGTATTTT
TRBJ2-5,TRBV9,TRBD2,NA,CASSPRGSGQETQYF,TGTGCCAGCAGCCCGAGGGGTAGCGGGCAAGAGACCCAGTACTTC